This T cell receptor beta chain was retrieved from a study of neurological immune-mediated disorders. Notes on this clonotype: This clone may be a read error of a much larger clone one base away. Because it lacks the conserved phenylalanine or tryptophan at the end, this CDR3 is likely a read error.

Sorted libraries used about 1 million CD4+ or CD8+ T cells. This CDR3 spans 15 amino acids. Deletions cut 4 bases from V and 5 bases from J, with 14 bases between. Germline assignment: CDR1 SGHAT and CDR2 FQNNGV. TCRdb re-derived calls from the 5' RACE reads in MiXCR, one entry per CDR3 protein. This table has about 41,000 distinct CDR3 sequences, around 15% appearing once. The sequencing input was CD4+ T cells from blood. The receptor's source is a woman aged 55-70 years with HTLV-1-associated myelopathy (HAM/TSP). V and J are TRBV11-2 and TRBJ2-2; D unresolved. The CDR3 bases are TGTGCCAGCAGCTCCCTGGACCGTCCTACCGGGGAGCTGTTTCTT. Translated, it gives CASSSLDRPTGELFL.